A selection of T cell receptor beta chains follows, all from one sample in a study of T cells in Graves' hyperthyroidism and ophthalmopathy. TCRdb reprocessed the multiplex PCR reads via MiXCR and lists one record per CDR3 protein. Of some 570,000 distinct CDR3 sequences listed, more than 13% are singletons. Sequencing input: blood. These TCRs come from a woman aged 18 to 35 with Graves' ophthalmopathy. The CDR3 runs from the conserved cysteine through the conserved F or W. Each record gives: clone size, V gene, D gene, J gene, CDR3 DNA, CDR3 protein. D genes are given only for firm matches. A clone size is listed for some rows: how often the clone was seen (once, few, many), or a class if it is expanded.

many	TRBV6-1	TRBD1	TRBJ2-7	TGTGCCAGCAGTGTTACGACAGGGTACGAGCAGTACTTC	CASSVTTGYEQYF
few	TRBV5-5	NA	TRBJ1-1	TGTGCCAGCAGCTTGGGGCGAGGAGCTTTCTTT	CASSLGRGAFF
many	TRBV5-1	NA	TRBJ1-2	TGCGCCAGCAGCTTGGCCACCGTCCAGGGGCATGGCTACACCTTC	CASSLATVQGHGYTF
few	TRBV27	TRBD2	TRBJ2-7	TGTGCCAGCAGCCCCCACGGGACTAGCGGGATCCTTAGCTCCTACGAGCAGTACTTC	CASSPHGTSGILSSYEQYF
few	TRBV9	NA	TRBJ1-6	TGTGCCAGCAGCGTAGAGGGAATCTCCTATAATTCACCCCTCCACTTT	CASSVEGISYNSPLHF
many	TRBV7-9	NA	TRBJ1-2	TGTGCCAGCAGCCTCCCCGGGACAACCTATGGCTACACCTTC	CASSLPGTTYGYTF
many	TRBV10-3	TRBD1	TRBJ2-7	TGTGCCATCAGTGCCACTACCGGGACAGGGCTCTACGAGCAGTACTTC	CAISATTGTGLYEQYF
NA	TRBV6-5	NA	TRBJ2-5	TGTGCCAGCAGTTACGGTTCCCCAGGGGCCCAAGAGACCCAGTACTTC	CASSYGSPGAQETQYF
many	TRBV7-9	TRBD1	TRBJ2-1	TGTGCCAGCAGCTCCCGAGGGGGCAGCTCCTACAATGAGCAGTTCTTC	CASSSRGGSSYNEQFF
NA	TRBV25-1	NA	TRBJ1-5	TGTGCCAGCAGTGGGGGGTTTCAGCAGCCCCAGCATTTT	CASSGGFQQPQHF
many	TRBV2	TRBD1	TRBJ2-2	TGTGCCAGCAGGGGATCAGGGGGCTTTGAGACCGGGGAGCTGTTTTTT	CASRGSGGFETGELFF
many	TRBV11-3	NA	TRBJ1-1	TGTGCCAGCAGCTTAAATCTAGGGTCGATGACTGAAGCTTTCTTT	CASSLNLGSMTEAFF
few	TRBV5-4	NA	TRBJ2-5	TGTGCCAGCAGCGAGCGGGCAGCGCCTCAAGAGACCCAGTACTTC	CASSERAAPQETQYF
few	TRBV27	NA	TRBJ2-1	TGTGCCACCGGTGATCCACTGGAATACAATGAGCAGTTCTTC	CATGDPLEYNEQFF
many	TRBV7-9	NA	TRBJ1-2	TGTGCCAGCAGTTTGCCGGACACGGATAACTATGGCTACACCTTC	CASSLPDTDNYGYTF
NA	TRBV5-6	TRBD1	TRBJ2-5	TGTGCCAGCAGCTCCTCCGGGACAGCCTCGGAGACCCAGTACTTC	CASSSSGTASETQYF
few	TRBV5-4	NA	TRBJ2-5	TGTGCCAGCAGTTCCCCAGGGTACGGGGAGACCCAGTACTTC	CASSSPGYGETQYF
many	TRBV2	NA	TRBJ2-4	TGTGCCAGCAGGTCCCGGATCGGTAGATCGGCCAAAAACATTCAGTACTTC	CASRSRIGRSAKNIQYF
many	TRBV27	TRBD2	TRBJ2-1	TGTGCCAGCAGTTTATTGGCCACCGGGACTAGCGGATACAATGAGCAGTTCTTC	CASSLLATGTSGYNEQFF
NA	TRBV19	TRBD2	TRBJ2-1	TGTGCCAGTTCCAGCTGGGGGACTAGCTTTAATGAGCAGTTCTTC	CASSSWGTSFNEQFF
many	TRBV6-5	NA	TRBJ2-2	TGTGCCAGCAGTTACTCGGGGTCCGGGGAGCTGTTTTTT	CASSYSGSGELFF
few	TRBV6-6	NA	TRBJ2-1	TGTGCCAGCAGTTACGAAGCGGGCCAGCAGTTCTTC	CASSYEAGQQFF
NA	TRBV18	TRBD1	TRBJ1-4	TGTGCCAGCTCCGGACAGGGGGCGCGCCCCGGAGCTGATGAAAAACTGTTTTTT	CASSGQGARPGADEKLFF
many	TRBV11-2	NA	TRBJ2-3	TGTGCCAGCAGCCCCTCCTTAGGACGCACAGATACGCAGTATTTT	CASSPSLGRTDTQYF
many	TRBV15	NA	TRBJ2-5	TGTGCCACCAGCAGAGTGTTGGGCCGTCCGGAGACCCAGTACTTC	CATSRVLGRPETQYF